The 2 T cell receptor beta chains reported below all come from one sample, sequenced in a study of T cells in Graves' hyperthyroidism and ophthalmopathy. RNA transcripts were the template for amplifying TCR beta CDR3 regions. Primed by the HTBI set, a first-round RT-PCR was run on the TCR CDR3. TCRdb re-called the multiplex PCR reads through MiXCR, storing one row per CDR3 protein. The sample records around 600,000 distinct CDR3 sequences, about 14% being singletons. Sequencing was done on a sample of blood. The receptors come from a woman in her fifties or sixties with Graves' ophthalmopathy.

The DNA of the CDR3 is TGTGCCAGCAGCTCGAGAGGGACAGTAACGAACGAGCAGTACTTC. Its protein product is CASSSRGTVTNEQYF. This chain uses TRBV7-8 with TRBJ2-7; 7 nucleotides line up with TRBD1. The CDR3 consists of 15 residues. Germline V CDR1 and CDR2: SGHVS, FQNEAQ. Trimming at V came to 4 bases and at J to 5 bases, leaving 11 bases not matched to a gene.

The V gene is TRBV10-3, the J gene TRBJ1-2; 9 bases agree with TRBD1. V trimming: 6 bases; J trimming: 8 bases; junction bases outside the gene matches: 7. The CDR3 contains 13 residues. The germline CDR1 and CDR2 sequences are ENHRY and SYGVKD. In DNA form, the CDR3 reads TGTGCCATCAGAAGCCGGGACAGGGACGGCTACACCTTC. Protein: CAIRSRDRDGYTF.